This record covers a single TCR beta chain. Which antigen it targets is not known. No base qualities exist here, and no much larger clone lies one base off it. The instrument given in TCRdb is Illumina NovaSeq 6000. TCR cDNA was made using 5'RACE template switching, a step that added a universal primer site and unique molecular identifiers. cDNA synthesis was primed from both the TCR alpha and TCR beta constant segments. Library amplification used two PCR steps, and the second PCR step added sample barcodes and sequencing adapters. Sequencing of libraries was performed on Illumina HiSeq 2500 (2x100 bp) or NovaSeq (2x150 bp). The original pipeline was this. Reads were demultiplexed and collapsed into UMI consensus sequences with MIGEC, and V(D)J alignment was performed with MiXCR. Vaccine-responding clonotypes were identified with edgeR using replicate PBMC samples, with FDR below 0.01 and a log2 fold change above 5 up to day 15 being required. CD4 or CD8 identity was assigned to each bulk clonotype according to whether the clonotype was present at higher abundance in the sequenced CD4 repertoire or the sequenced CD8 repertoire. TCRdb reran the public reads through fastp at Q25 and MiXCR, keeping productive beta chains. Merged by CDR3 protein, the rows form single entries marked with the most common genes and DNA. TCRdb, not the authors, supplied the V and J calls. In this sample the table shows about 300,000 distinct CDR3 sequences, 3% to 4.5% of which occur a single time. The top ten hold 20% to 30% of the sample.

V is clipped by 2 bases and J by 8 bases, and the sequence between their germline boundaries is 12 bases long. Counted from cysteine to phenylalanine, this CDR3 has 13 amino acids. This entry keeps only the CDR3 DNA: 39 bases, framed from base 1. The germline V gene specifies SGHTA as CDR1 and FQGNSA as CDR2. The treatment or condition label of this sample denotes: live attenuated yellow fever vaccine strain. At each blood-draw timepoint, two biological replicates of bulk PBMCs were collected. A standard Ficoll-Paque protocol was used to isolate PBMCs from peripheral blood. RNA was extracted with TriZol from bulk PBMCs, CD4 and CD8 fractions, and dextramer-positive and dextramer-negative fractions. The source of the sample is a study of T cells after yellow fever vaccination (dated by TCRdb to the late 2010s). Looking at the study overall: The SMART-Seq v4 Ultra Low Input RNA kit was used to prepare libraries from fractions with low cell numbers. Two healthy male donors, one aged 18 to 30 and one aged 30 to 40 years, made up the cohort. To track T-cell clones before and after primary and booster YFV17D yellow fever vaccination, bulk TCR alpha and beta repertoires were sequenced longitudinally. Blood was drawn at multiple timepoints before and after primary and secondary immunization, with bulk PBMC replicates and cell subsets isolated.

Overall study outcomes, separate from this receptor: After the booster, most of the clones that had expanded following primary vaccination were detected again (around 97% of CD4 and around nine tenths of CD8), which suggests that memory was broadly maintained. The study included only a couple of donors, which limits how far the findings can be generalized. Compared with the primary T-cell response, the secondary T-cell response was faster but weaker, reaching its peak on day 5 rather than on day 15. Computational filtering was required because FACS-sorted repertoires could contain abundant contaminating clonotypes from the bulk population. A small fraction of clonotypes appeared in both the CD4 and CD8 compartments, likely as a result of convergent recombination.

This sequence was found in a man aged 18 to 29 who received the YFV17D yellow fever vaccine. In this chain, TRBV7-2 is recombined with TRBJ1-1; no D segment can be confidently identified. This material consisted of PBMCs, taken 5 days after the yellow fever booster vaccination. CDR3 sequence: CASSLSSGFEAFF. DNA sequence: TGTGCCAGCAGCTTAAGTTCGGGCTTCGAAGCTTTCTTT.